This TCR beta chain was identified during a study of T cell changes during pregnancy in multiple sclerosis. Generated by immunoSEQ multiplex PCR, the TCRdb table keeps only in-frame clones and is missing some. The sample lists approximately 51,000 clones; under 95% were seen once. V was clipped by 4 bases and J by 3 bases, with 11 bases between them. The germline V gene has CDR1 SGHRS and CDR2 YFSETQ. CDR3 length: 14 residues. This clone was observed a single time. The rearrangement links TRBV5-1 to TRBJ1-3, with D perhaps TRBD1 (6 bases). This clonotype was obtained from a female donor with multiple sclerosis, enrolled in a pregnancy study. Sequenced material: CD4+ T cells from peripheral blood mononuclear cells, taken in the second trimester of pregnancy. CDR3 in amino acids: CASSAGQIGNTIYF. As DNA, the CDR3 is TGCGCCAGCAGCGCCGGACAGATTGGAAACACCATATATTTT.